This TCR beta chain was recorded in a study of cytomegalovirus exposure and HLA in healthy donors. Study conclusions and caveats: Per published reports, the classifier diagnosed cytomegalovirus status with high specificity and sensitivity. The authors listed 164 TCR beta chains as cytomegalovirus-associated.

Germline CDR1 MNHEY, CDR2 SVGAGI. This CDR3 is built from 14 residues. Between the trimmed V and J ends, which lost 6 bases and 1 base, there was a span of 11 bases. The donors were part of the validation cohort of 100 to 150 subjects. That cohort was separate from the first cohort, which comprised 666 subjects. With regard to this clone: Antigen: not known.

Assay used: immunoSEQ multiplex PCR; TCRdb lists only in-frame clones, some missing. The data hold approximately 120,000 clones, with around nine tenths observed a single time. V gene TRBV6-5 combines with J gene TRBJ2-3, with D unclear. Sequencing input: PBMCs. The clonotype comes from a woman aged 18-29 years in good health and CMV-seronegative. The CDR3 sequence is CASRDPRGTDTQYF. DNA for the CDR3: TGTGCCAGCAGAGACCCCCGGGGCACAGATACGCAGTATTTT.